This T cell receptor beta chain originates from a study of OX40 agonist ivuxolimab in advanced cancers. The CDR3 extends over 13 amino acids. V lost 6 bases, J lost 4 bases, and 4 bases stayed unmatched. Germline V gives CDR1 MNHNY, CDR2 SVGAGI (reference sequence). Sequencing was performed with immunoSEQ multiplex PCR; in TCRdb, only in-frame clones are kept and a portion is missing. The sample shows roughly 97,000 clones, over 85% of them seen only once. This chain uses TRBV6-6 with TRBJ1-2; 8 nucleotides align to TRBD1. The source was CD4+ or CD8+ T cells sorted from blood, collected in a trial of the OX40 agonist ivuxolimab. The TCR sequence derives from an adult with an advanced solid tumor such as melanoma, head and neck, liver or kidney cancer. The CDR3: CASRTGQGYGYTF. The CDR3 DNA reads TGTGCCAGCAGGACCGGACAGGGCTATGGCTACACCTTC.